The clone carrying this T cell receptor (beta chain) was counted a few times. This sample was taken from a study of blood T cell repertoires in COVID-19. Across the whole study: Acute and convalescent COVID-19 samples came from the United States, Italy and Spain.

Clones were read by immunoSEQ multiplex PCR, and TCRdb kept only the in-frame ones, dropping some. The data hold over 60,000 clones, with roughly 80% observed a single time. This TCR derives from a man in his 60s with COVID-19, enrolled during active disease. Sequenced input: peripheral blood.

The CDR3 is CASVMRATDTQYF. CDR3 sequence (DNA): TGTGCCAGCGTCATGAGGGCCACCGATACGCAGTATTTT. The gene calls are TRBV2 and TRBJ2-3; D might be TRBD2 (5 bases). Germline values: CDR1 SNHLY, CDR2 FYNNEI. The CDR3 length is 13 residues. Trimming removed 8 bases at V and 6 bases at J, with 15 bases between.